The 29 T cell receptor beta chains listed next were all sequenced from one sample in a study of blood T cell repertoires in COVID-19. Profiling relied on immunoSEQ multiplex PCR, and the TCRdb table lists in-frame clones only, not all of them. The sample includes roughly 240,000 clones, almost 85% seen only once; the top ten take less than 6.5%. Source material: peripheral blood. These receptors originate from a man aged 50 to 60 with COVID-19, enrolled during active disease.

The gene calls are TRBV7-9 and TRBJ1-1; D ambiguous. V lost 1 base and J 7 bases, leaving 13 bases between the germline ends. CDR1 and CDR2 (germline): SEHNR, FQNEAQ (reference sequence). This CDR3 region has 14 residues. The CDR3 sequence: CASSLEGGRLEAFF. As DNA, the CDR3 is TGTGCCAGCAGCTTAGAAGGCGGCCGGCTTGAAGCTTTCTTT.

This clone was seen once. The gene calls are TRBV24-1 and TRBJ1-1, with TRBD1 identical over 7 bases. Looked up from germline, CDR1 is KGHDR and CDR2 is SFDVKD. Germline trimming cut 4 bases from V and 8 bases from J; bases unmatched to any gene: 9. The CDR3 loop spans 14 amino acids. CDR3 DNA: TGTGCCACCAGTGACTCAGACAGGGATCCGGAAGCTTTCTTT. Translated, it gives CATSDSDRDPEAFF.

The rearrangement uses TRBV6-4 and TRBJ2-1; 8 bases match TRBD1. J was trimmed by 7 bases and V by 2 bases; bases with no gene match: 7. Per the germline V gene, CDR1 is MRHNA and CDR2 is SNTAGT. The CDR3 extends over 15 amino acids. The CDR3 spells CASSDRQGSRNEQFF. The CDR3, as DNA: TGTGCCAGCAGTGACAGACAGGGGAGTAGAAATGAGCAGTTCTTC.

The chain employs TRBV7-9 and TRBJ1-5, with D perhaps matching TRBD1 (6 bases). Germline CDR1 and CDR2: SEHNR and FQNEAQ (reference sequence). There are 15 residues in the CDR3. Trimming removed 2 bases at V and 5 bases at J, with 13 bases between. The DNA of the CDR3 is TGTGCCAGCAGCTTAAGGGCAGGGGAAGATCAGCCCCAGCATTTT. The encoded protein is CASSLRAGEDQPQHF.

The V and J genes are TRBV5-1 and TRBJ2-7; 7 nucleotides match TRBD1. CDR3 size: 15 residues. Germline V gene lookup returns CDR1 SGHRS and CDR2 YFSETQ. V lost 1 base to trimming and J lost 0 bases; unmatched junction nucleotides: 4. The DNA of the CDR3 is TGCGCCAGCAGCTTGACGGGACAGAGCTCCTACGAGCAGTACTTC. This gives the protein CASSLTGQSSYEQYF.

The chain has TRBV9 and TRBJ1-1; TRBD1 aligns across 10 bases. After removal of 3 bases from V and 5 bases from J, the junction contained 7 bases not matched to a gene. Germline CDR1 reads SGDLS; CDR2 reads YYNGEE. The CDR3 loop spans 15 amino acids. Written as DNA, the CDR3 is TGTGCCAGCAGCGCATGGACAGGGGGAGCGACTGAAGCTTTCTTT. Translating it yields CASSAWTGGATEAFF.

The chain is built from TRBV25-1 and TRBJ2-2; 8 bases align to TRBD2. This CDR3 region has 16 residues. Germline V CDR1 and CDR2: MGHDK, SYGVNS. The V gene end was trimmed by 3 bases and the J gene end by 3 bases; junction bases not matched to a gene: 6. The CDR3 DNA sequence: TGTGCCAGCAGTGACTCCACGGGAGGGGACACCGGGGAGCTGTTTTTT. Its translation is CASSDSTGGDTGELFF.

This clone was detected only once. This chain connects TRBV10-3 to TRBJ1-2; TRBD1 is a possible D gene (5 bases). With 7 bases removed from V and 2 bases from J, the gap between germline ends came to 14 bases. CDR1 ENHRY and CDR2 SYGVKD come from the germline V gene. CDR3 length equals 14 residues. The CDR3 DNA reads TGTGCCATCACCATACAGGCGGCGAACTATGGCTACACCTTC. Translating gives CAITIQAANYGYTF.

The chain couples TRBV11-3 to TRBJ1-1; D not resolved. CDR1 and CDR2 from the germline V gene are SGHNT and YENEEA. This CDR3 region has 13 residues. V gave up 4 bases and J gave up 2 bases, with 8 bases separating them. The CDR3 protein is CASSYRQNTEAFF. Written as DNA, the CDR3 is TGTGCCAGCAGCTACCGACAAAACACTGAAGCTTTCTTT.

This CDR3 reads CAWSVSGGPYEQYF. In nucleotides, the CDR3 is TGTGCCTGGAGTGTTAGCGGGGGCCCCTACGAGCAGTACTTC. This rearrangement joins TRBV30 to TRBJ2-7, with 9 bases fitting TRBD2. V was pared by 0 bases and J by 2 bases, with 2 bases of the junction left unmatched. The CDR3 is made up of 14 amino acids. Germline CDR1 GTSNPN, CDR2 SVGIG (reference sequence). Full variable domain (missing parts from reference TRBV30 and TRBJ2-7): SQTIHQWPATLVQPVGSPLSLECTVEGTSNPNLYWYRQAAGRGLQLLFYSVGIGQISSEVPQNLSASRPQDRQFILSSKKLLLSDSGFYLCAWSVSGGPYEQYFGPGTRLTVT.

In DNA form, the CDR3 reads TGTGCCAGCAGCAGCCGGGACAGGGGTAACTATGGCTACACCTTC. This gives the protein CASSSRDRGNYGYTF. The J gene is TRBJ1-2, the V gene TRBV3-1 (or the pseudogene TRBV3-2); TRBD1 aligns across 10 bases. With V trimmed by 5 bases and J by 1 base, 4 bases remained unmatched. The CDR3 has 15 amino acids. Germline-derived CDR1 and CDR2 are LGHDT and YNNKEL (reference sequence).

The chain is built from TRBV30 and TRBJ2-7, with 10 bases matching TRBD2. The CDR3 has 14 amino acids. Per the germline V gene, CDR1 is GTSNPN and CDR2 is SVGIG (reference sequence). The trim removed 3 bases at V and 3 bases at J, leaving 5 bases unmatched. DNA of the CDR3: TGTGCCTGGAGCGGGACTAGCGTATACTACGAGCAGTACTTC. Its protein is CAWSGTSVYYEQYF.

As regards this clone: This sample also contains other DNA sequences that code for the same CDR3. The chain joins TRBV9 to TRBJ1-5; D is possibly TRBD1 (6 bases). This CDR3 spans 15 amino acids. Germline lookup yields CDR1 SGDLS and CDR2 YYNGEE. The V and J ends lost 4 bases and 1 base respectively, with 12 bases between them. The CDR3 spells CASSLGGGSNQPQHF. In DNA, the CDR3 is TGTGCCAGCAGCTTAGGGGGAGGCAGCAATCAGCCCCAGCATTTT.

The J gene is TRBJ1-5, the V gene TRBV18; no clear D. The germline V and J ends were trimmed by 4 bases and 5 bases, with 30 bases remaining between them. The CDR3 has 20 residues. Germline-derived CDR1 and CDR2 are KGHSH and LQKENI. In DNA form, the CDR3 reads TGTGCCAGCTCACTTCAAAGCCGGGATAAAGGGCCCTATCGGTATCAGCCCCAGCATTTT. It codes for CASSLQSRDKGPYRYQPQHF.

In DNA, the CDR3 is TGTGCCAGCAGAAAGCAGGGCCCCGAGGCATATGGCTACACCTTC. Its protein product is CASRKQGPEAYGYTF. This chain uses TRBV2 with TRBJ1-2, with D perhaps matching TRBD1 (5 bases). The CDR3 length is 15 residues. Germline V CDR1 and CDR2: SNHLY, FYNNEI. Trimming took off 6 bases at V and 5 bases at J, with 19 bases between the two ends.

The V call is TRBV11-1, the J call TRBJ2-1, with 8 positions matching TRBD2. The germline V gene encodes CDR1 SGHAT and CDR2 FQDESV (reference sequence). The CDR3 contains 16 residues. V was pared by 2 bases and J by 6 bases, with 9 bases of the junction left unmatched. CDR3 DNA: TGTGCCAGCAGCTTAAAAGCGGGAGCCCCTTCCAATGAGCAGTTCTTC. It yields the protein CASSLKAGAPSNEQFF.

The CDR3 region is CASSLGGGRDYGYTF. CDR3 in DNA: TGTGCCAGCAGCTTAGGAGGTGGCAGGGACTATGGCTACACCTTC. The rearrangement uses TRBV7-6 and TRBJ1-2; D might be TRBD1 (5 bases). Germline V lookup: CDR1 SGHVS, CDR2 FNYEAQ. V dropped 1 base and J dropped 3 bases, with 12 bases sitting between them. The length of the CDR3 is 15 residues.

This rearrangement joins TRBV7-2 to TRBJ2-1, with 8 bases lining up with TRBD2. CDR3 length: 16 residues. Germline CDR1 reads SGHTA; CDR2 reads FQGNSA. V lost 5 bases and J lost 1; bases outside the gene matches: 7. CDR3 region: CASSPGTRLSYNEQFF. CDR3 sequence (DNA): TGTGCCAGCAGCCCCGGGACTAGATTATCCTACAATGAGCAGTTCTTC.

The chain carries TRBV19 and TRBJ2-7; TRBD1 matches 12 bases. CDR3 length: 16 residues. Unmatched junction bases numbered 5, after V lost 3 bases and J lost 2 bases. Germline V gene sequence: CDR1 LNHDA, CDR2 SQIVND (reference sequence). The CDR3 loop is CASSIGGQGAAYEQYF. As DNA, the CDR3 is TGTGCCAGTAGTATCGGGGGACAGGGGGCAGCCTACGAGCAGTACTTC.

The chain links TRBV5-1 to TRBJ2-2; 8 bases agree with TRBD2. There are 15 residues in the CDR3. The V and J ends lost 4 bases and 4 bases, in that order; junction bases with no gene match: 6. Germline V CDR1 and CDR2: SGHRS, YFSETQ. CDR3 sequence (DNA): TGCGCCAGCAGCCCGGGGGGGCCCGTCACCGGGGAGCTGTTTTTT. Translation: CASSPGGPVTGELFF.

This clone was seen more than once but under ten times. The chain joins TRBV4-1 to TRBJ2-7; 8 positions agree with TRBD1. V shed 4 bases and J 4 bases; nucleotides not matched to a gene: 9. Germline V gives CDR1 MGHRA, CDR2 YSYEKL. There are 15 residues in the CDR3. The CDR3 sequence is CASSRAGTGGYEQYF. The CDR3 nucleotides are TGCGCCAGCAGCCGGGCCGGAACAGGGGGGTACGAGCAGTACTTC.

In its sample, this clone is medium-sized. This sequence joins TRBV11-2 and TRBJ1-1, with a possible D match to TRBD1 (5 bases). The germline CDR1 and CDR2 sequences are SGHAT and FQNNGV. The CDR3 covers 17 residues. V lost 8 bases and J lost 3, with 25 bases in between. The CDR3 sequence: CASSSSLFRTRDTEAFF. The DNA of the CDR3 is TGTGCCAGCTCCAGCTCGCTCTTTCGGACAAGAGACACTGAAGCTTTCTTT.

The chain recombines TRBV3-1 (or the pseudogene TRBV3-2) with TRBJ2-2, with D hard to call. This CDR3 spans 12 amino acids. Trimming took off 2 bases at V and 9 bases at J, with 7 bases between the two ends. Germline V gene lookup returns CDR1 LGHDT and CDR2 YNNKEL (reference sequence). The CDR3 spells CASSQNSRELFF. DNA of the CDR3: TGTGCCAGCAGCCAAAACTCACGGGAGCTGTTTTTT.

Only one count was recorded for this clone. The V gene is TRBV7-2, the J gene TRBJ2-2, with TRBD1 matching 8 bases. V shed 5 bases, J shed 6 bases, and the junction held 11 bases outside the gene matches. The germline V gene has CDR1 SGHTA and CDR2 FQGNSA. The CDR3 totals 16 residues. CDR3 bases: TGTGCCAGCAGCCCAAGGACAGGGAGACTACCCGGGGAGCTGTTTTTT. Protein sequence: CASSPRTGRLPGELFF.

This clone appeared a single time. CDR3 in amino acids: CASSPHPGTGKADTQYF. DNA for the CDR3: TGTGCCAGCAGCCCTCATCCCGGGACAGGGAAAGCAGATACGCAGTATTTT. The chain carries TRBV9 and TRBJ2-3; TRBD1 agrees at 9 bases. Germline V gene sequence: CDR1 SGDLS, CDR2 YYNGEE. This CDR3 region has 17 residues. V lost 4 bases, J lost 4 bases, and 13 bases stayed unmatched.

The genes are TRBV11-1 and TRBJ1-1, with D perhaps matching TRBD1 (5 bases). Per germline, CDR1 SGHAT and CDR2 FQDESV (reference sequence). V shed 5 bases and J shed 1 base, with 14 bases lying between them. The CDR3 is 15 residues long. DNA of the CDR3: TGTGCCAGCAGCACCCGTTCAGGGCAGAACACTGAAGCTTTCTTT. It encodes CASSTRSGQNTEAFF.

The chain has TRBV11-2 and TRBJ1-6, with a possible D match to TRBD1 (5 bases). Trimming left V 4 bases short and J 9 bases short, with 10 bases between. The CDR3 loop spans 13 amino acids. Germline V CDR1 and CDR2: SGHAT, FQNNGV. CDR3 loop: CASSSQGSSPLHF. CDR3 bases: TGTGCCAGCAGCTCTCAGGGAAGTTCACCCCTCCACTTT.

The V and J genes are TRBV5-1 and TRBJ2-2, with D tentatively TRBD2 (6 bases). Germline CDR1 SGHRS, CDR2 YFSETQ. The CDR3 is 14 residues long. The germline V and J ends were trimmed by 4 bases and 13 bases, with 20 bases remaining between them. The CDR3, as DNA: TGCGCCAGCAGCCCCTTCGTCTCCGCGGGGAGGCTGTTTTTT. Its translation is CASSPFVSAGRLFF.

This chain joins TRBV18 and TRBJ2-5; weak D call: TRBD1 (6 bases). Germline assignment: CDR1 KGHSH and CDR2 LQKENI. V lost 3 bases to trimming and J lost 5 bases, with 10 bases between them. The CDR3 is 13 residues long. The CDR3 DNA reads TGTGCCAGCTCACCCGTGAGGGGGGAGACCCAGTACTTC. Its protein is CASSPVRGETQYF.